This record looks at one T cell receptor beta chain sequence and its context. The record originates from a study of blood T cell repertoires in COVID-19. Turning to the study itself: COVID-19 samples from acute and convalescent phases originated in the United States, Italy and Spain.

Trimming shortened V by 5 bases and J by 3 bases, and 11 bases separated the two germline ends. CDR3 size: 14 residues. Per germline, CDR1 MNHEY and CDR2 SVGAGI. TCRdb's copy holds only in-frame clones and misses some; the assay was immunoSEQ multiplex PCR. This table has under 250,000 clones, roughly 82% appearing once. This TCR was recovered from a woman in her 70s with acute or convalescent COVID-19. This chain connects TRBV6-5 to TRBJ1-3; D uncertain. Material: peripheral blood. Here the CDR3 DNA reads TGTGCCAGCAGTCCCCGGGATATTGGAAACACCATATATTTT. Its translation: CASSPRDIGNTIYF.